The clone carrying this T cell receptor (beta chain) was recorded a few times. Using its own MiXCR run on the 5' RACE reads, TCRdb lists one record per CDR3 protein. The sample has 200,000 to 300,000 distinct CDR3 sequences, under 15% seen once; the top ten hold roughly 0.5%. Trimming took 0 bases from V and 1 from J; bases not matched to a gene: 4. The CDR3 runs to 16 residues. Germline CDR1 DFQATT, CDR2 SNEGSKA (reference sequence). This sample was taken from a study of T cells after yellow fever vaccination. The TCR sequence derives from a man aged 30-40 years who received the YFV17D yellow fever vaccine. The sequences come from CD4+ T cells sorted from PBMCs, collected 45 days after the yellow fever booster vaccination. This chain connects TRBV20-1 to TRBJ2-1; 9 nucleotides match TRBD2. Here the CDR3 reads CSARDGTSGSYNEQFF. In DNA form, the CDR3 reads TGCAGTGCTAGAGATGGAACTAGCGGGTCCTACAATGAGCAGTTCTTC.